These 24 T cell receptor beta chains share one sample of origin, sequenced in a study of technical replicates of blood from several donors. Profiling relied on immunoSEQ multiplex PCR, and the TCRdb table lists in-frame clones only, not all of them. The data hold 79,000 or so clones, with around 90% observed a single time. The sequenced sample consisted of T cells isolated from PBMCs. Receptor source: a human donor in good health.

This clone was recorded once. The rearrangement joins TRBV2 to TRBJ2-7; 7 bases are shared with TRBD2. CDR3 length equals 13 residues. Germline lookup yields CDR1 SNHLY and CDR2 FYNNEI. V lost 5 bases to trimming and J lost 5 bases; unmatched junction nucleotides: 6. The CDR3, as DNA: TGTGCCAGCAGTCGGGAGGATTTTAACGAGCAGTACTTC. Amino acid sequence: CASSREDFNEQYF.

A single count supports this clone. This chain links TRBV19 with TRBJ2-1; D uncertain. The CDR3 loop spans 14 amino acids. The V and J ends lost 0 bases and 10 bases respectively, with 13 bases between them. Germline assignment: CDR1 LNHDA and CDR2 SQIVND (reference sequence). CDR3 nucleotide sequence: TGTGCCAGTAGTATAGATCTAGGAAAGTTGGAGCAGTTCTTC. This sequence encodes CASSIDLGKLEQFF.

The chain is built from TRBV5-4 and TRBJ2-7; possibly TRBD1 for D (6 bases). CDR1 is SGHNT and CDR2 is YYREEE in the germline V gene (reference sequence). Between the trimmed V and J ends, which lost 2 bases and 5 bases, there was a span of 8 bases. This CDR3 spans 12 amino acids. CDR3 sequence reads: CASSLGDNEQYF. CDR3 bases: TGTGCCAGCAGCTTAGGGGACAACGAGCAGTACTTC.

This clone has just one count. The genes are TRBV2 and TRBJ2-4; 8 bases line up with TRBD2. This CDR3 spans 13 amino acids. Trimming cost V 7 bases and J 9 bases; bases outside gene matches: 8. Germline V gene sequence: CDR1 SNHLY, CDR2 FYNNEI. CDR3 loop: CASMGLGGLIQYF. In nucleotides, the CDR3 is TGTGCCAGCATGGGACTAGGTGGACTCATTCAGTACTTC. The full variable domain, rest sourced from reference TRBV2 and TRBJ2-4, is EPEVTQTPSHQVTQMGQEVILRCVPISNHLYFYWYRQILGQKVEFLVSFYNNEISEKSEIFDDQFSVERPDGSNFTLKIRSTKLEDSAMYFCASMGLGGLIQYFGAGTRLSVL.

This rearrangement joins TRBV28 to TRBJ2-5; weak D call: TRBD1 (6 bases). Trimming left V 4 bases short and J 5 bases short, with 20 bases between. Germline V lookup: CDR1 MDHEN, CDR2 SYDVKM. The CDR3 has 16 residues. The CDR3 loop reads CASSSLYEGVWETQYF. The CDR3 DNA follows: TGTGCCAGCAGTTCCTTATACGAGGGGGTCTGGGAGACCCAGTACTTC.

The gene calls are TRBV25-1 and TRBJ1-1, with D unresolved. Germline lookup yields CDR1 MGHDK and CDR2 SYGVNS. The V end lost 3 bases, the J end lost 0 bases, and 5 bases lay between the germline ends. CDR3 length: 13 residues. In nucleotides, the CDR3 is TGTGCCAGCAGTGACAGGATGAACACTGAAGCTTTCTTT. It is translated as CASSDRMNTEAFF.

J is TRBJ2-7 and V is TRBV6-5; D is perhaps TRBD1 (6 bases). This CDR3 region has 14 residues. V was shortened by 5 bases and J by 0 bases, with 11 bases between the two germline ends. Germline CDR1 and CDR2: MNHEY and SVGAGI. The chain's CDR3 is CASSRQVDSYEQYF. In DNA, the CDR3 is TGTGCCAGCAGTAGACAGGTCGACTCCTACGAGCAGTACTTC.

This clone was found once. This chain joins TRBV5-1 and TRBJ2-1; 8 bases align to TRBD2. The CDR3 contains 14 residues. Germline CDR1 is SGHRS and CDR2 is YFSETQ. The J segment lost 7 bases and the V segment lost 4 bases, leaving 7 bases of the junction unmatched. CDR3 bases: TGCGCCAGCAGCCTTATGACTAGCGAGAATGAGCAGTTCTTC. It codes for CASSLMTSENEQFF. Variable domain in full (rest from reference TRBV5-1 and TRBJ2-1): KAGVTQTPRYLIKTRGQQVTLSCSPISGHRSVSWYQQTPGQGLQFLFEYFSETQRNKGNFPGRFSGRQFSNSRSEMNVSTLELGDSALYLCASSLMTSENEQFFGPGTRLTVL.

This clone appeared a single time. The chain uses TRBV25-1 and TRBJ2-7; no firm D call. Per the germline V gene, CDR1 is MGHDK and CDR2 is SYGVNS. V was pared by 11 bases and J by 7 bases, with 12 bases between. The CDR3 totals 10 residues. CDR3 in DNA: TGTGCCTCGGAGAGCTGGGAGCAGTACTTC. Protein: CASESWEQYF.

This clone was recorded once. The gene calls are TRBV7-8 and TRBJ2-5; 10 nucleotides agree with TRBD2. Germline trimming cut 2 bases from V and 4 bases from J; bases unmatched to any gene: 10. Germline CDR1 is SGHVS and CDR2 is FQNEAQ. The CDR3 is 17 amino acids. The CDR3: CASSLNLAGEWGETQYF. The DNA of the CDR3 is TGTGCCAGCAGCTTAAACCTAGCGGGAGAGTGGGGAGAGACCCAGTACTTC.

This sequence joins TRBV5-1 and TRBJ2-7; 13 bases are shared with TRBD2. Looked up from germline, CDR1 is SGHRS and CDR2 is YFSETQ. The CDR3 spans 17 residues. The J segment lost 5 bases and the V segment lost 4 bases, leaving 12 bases of the junction unmatched. The DNA for the CDR3 is TGCGCCAGCAGCCTCCAGGGTGGGACTAGCGGGAATGACGAGCAGTACTTC. It is translated as CASSLQGGTSGNDEQYF.

The V and J genes are TRBV27 and TRBJ2-7; 9 bases align to TRBD1. Germline loops: CDR1 MNHEY, CDR2 SMNVEV (reference sequence). The V gene end was trimmed by 5 bases and the J gene end by 2 bases; junction bases not matched to a gene: 7. The CDR3 length is 15 residues. CDR3 residues: CASSQIGTGTYEQYF. The CDR3 DNA sequence: TGTGCCAGCAGTCAAATAGGGACAGGGACCTACGAGCAGTACTTC.

This chain joins TRBV7-2 and TRBJ1-3; D gene uncertain. Germline CDR1 reads SGHTA; CDR2 reads FQGNSA. The length of the CDR3 is 12 residues. Trimming took 6 bases from V and 4 from J, leaving 7 bases between them. In nucleotides, the CDR3 is TGTGCCAGCAGAAGTAGCGGAAACACCATATATTTT. Residues: CASRSSGNTIYF.

This rearrangement joins TRBV2 to TRBJ2-1, with D possibly being TRBD2 (5 bases). Trimming left V 6 bases short and J 15 bases short, with 12 bases between. From germline, CDR1 is SNHLY and CDR2 FYNNEI. The CDR3 is 10 residues long. The chain's CDR3 is CASSSGSLFF. The CDR3 DNA reads TGTGCCAGCAGCAGTGGGAGTCTGTTCTTC.

The V gene is TRBV7-2, the J gene TRBJ2-2, with 12 nucleotides matching TRBD1. CDR3 size: 16 residues. V dropped 6 bases and J dropped 5; count of bases not matched to a gene: 7. Germline V lookup: CDR1 SGHTA, CDR2 FQGNSA. The CDR3 DNA follows: TGTGCCAGCAGAGCTGGGACAGGGGGCTGGACCGGGGAGCTGTTTTTT. It yields the protein CASRAGTGGWTGELFF.

The chain has TRBV5-1 and TRBJ1-3; no reliable D call. This CDR3 contains 13 residues. V shed 2 bases and J shed 4 bases, with 7 bases lying between them. The germline CDR1 and CDR2 sequences are SGHRS and YFSETQ. The DNA for the CDR3 is TGCGCCAGCAGCTTAAATAGAGGAAACACCATATATTTT. Its translation is CASSLNRGNTIYF.

The chain recombines TRBV6-5 with TRBJ1-2; 9 positions agree with TRBD1. V was clipped by 6 bases and J by 6 bases; unmatched bases: 2. Germline V gives CDR1 MNHEY, CDR2 SVGAGI. CDR3 length equals 12 residues. The CDR3 loop is CASSRQGDGYTF. The CDR3 DNA reads as TGTGCCAGCAGCCGACAGGGGGATGGCTACACCTTC.

This sequence joins TRBV11-1 and TRBJ1-1, with D perhaps matching TRBD1 (6 bases). V was pared by 2 bases and J by 0 bases, with 16 bases between. CDR1 and CDR2 (germline): SGHAT, FQDESV (reference sequence). The CDR3 consists of 17 residues. CDR3 sequence reads: CASSLRDNRAMNTEAFF. CDR3 nucleotides: TGTGCCAGCAGCTTAAGAGACAACAGGGCTATGAACACTGAAGCTTTCTTT.

The chain employs TRBV19 and TRBJ1-2; 7 bases agree with TRBD1. This CDR3 spans 15 amino acids. V lost 7 bases, J lost 4 bases, and 12 bases stayed unmatched. CDR1 LNHDA and CDR2 SQIVND come from the germline V gene (reference sequence). The CDR3: CASTAPSRGTYGYTF. CDR3 in DNA: TGTGCCAGTACAGCCCCCAGCAGGGGGACCTATGGCTACACCTTC.

The chain joins TRBV2 to TRBJ2-3; D not certain. Germline values: CDR1 SNHLY, CDR2 FYNNEI. Between the trimmed V and J ends, which lost 5 bases and 0 bases, there was a span of 9 bases. This CDR3 comprises 14 residues. The CDR3 loop is CASSYPSSTDTQYF. DNA of the CDR3: TGTGCCAGCAGTTACCCCAGTAGCACAGATACGCAGTATTTT.

The chain recombines TRBV5-6 with TRBJ1-1; maybe TRBD1 (6 bases). V was shortened by 4 bases and J by 6 bases, with 10 bases between the two germline ends. Germline CDR1 is SGHDT and CDR2 is YYEEEE. This CDR3 is built from 12 residues. CDR3 region: CASSLWTAEAFF. CDR3 DNA sequence: TGTGCCAGCAGCCTATGGACAGCTGAAGCTTTCTTT.

The genes are TRBV9 and TRBJ1-1; 9 bases map to TRBD1. V trimming: 3 bases; J trimming: 11 bases; junction bases outside the gene matches: 11. Germline CDR1 and CDR2: SGDLS and YYNGEE. This CDR3 has 14 amino acids. CDR3: CASSDGQGHSRAFF. The CDR3, as DNA: TGTGCCAGCAGCGACGGACAGGGGCATTCAAGGGCTTTCTTT.

The chain joins TRBV19 to TRBJ1-1; tentative D call: TRBD1 (5 bases). Germline V gene sequence: CDR1 LNHDA, CDR2 SQIVND (reference sequence). Trimming removed 8 bases from V and 7 bases from J, with 23 bases in between. The CDR3 totals 15 residues. The CDR3 DNA follows: TGTGCCAGTGTCGGGCGGTCCGACAGCCCACATGAAGCTTTCTTT. Translating it yields CASVGRSDSPHEAFF.

The CDR3 DNA reads TGTGCCACCAGCAGAGATCGGGGTTCAGGTCAGCCCCAGCATTTT. Translation: CATSRDRGSGQPQHF. The gene calls are TRBV15 and TRBJ1-5; D remains ambiguous. Per germline, CDR1 LNHNV and CDR2 YYDKDF (reference sequence). The CDR3 consists of 15 residues. Deletions cut 0 bases from V and 6 bases from J, with 12 bases between.